The subject of this entry is one T cell receptor (beta chain). This clonotype was observed a few times. Its recognized antigen is unknown. Base qualities are not provided; no much larger clone lies one nucleotide away. TCR beta CDR3 regions were amplified from RNA transcripts for repertoire sequencing. HTBI primers and the Qiagen OneStep RT-PCR kit were used in a first-round RT-PCR, which was followed by a second-round multiplex PCR, size selection and purification. Libraries were sequenced on an Illumina HiSeq2000 using paired-end 100 bp reads. The original pipeline was this. Reads were processed with SOAPnuke, discarding reads with adapters, uncalled bases, mean Phred below 15, or no exact constant-primer or identifier match. COPE v1.2.5 was used to merge the high-quality paired reads. Each unique nucleotide sequence was treated as a clonotype, and MiTCR v1.1 was used to align the clonotypes to the IMGT TRB V, D and J references. Only V-J combinations with frequency above 0.0001 were analysed, covering 98% to 99.2% of repertoires. For each V-J combination, a TCR clonal expansion and chaos score was defined as F50 clonal expansion divided by the chaos observed in the TCRdist matrix. Welch's t-statistics and random forest were used to narrow the features down to about twelve V-J combinations, which were then fed into a naive Bayes classifier. The Morisita-Horn index was used to measure how similar the thyroid and blood repertoires were. TCRdb redid the processing of the public reads, applying fastp at Q25 and MiXCR, and retained in-frame beta chains. Rows with one shared CDR3 protein collapse into an entry with the most common genes and DNA. These V and J calls derive from TCRdb rather than the authors' analysis. Here the sample has roughly 1.1 million distinct CDR3 sequences; less than 45% occur a single time. Clones ranked in the top ten supply roughly 10% of the sample.

The data were taken from a study of Graves' ophthalmopathy and Graves' hyperthyroidism (dated by TCRdb to 2016 to 2018). Describing the broader study: Hyperthyroidism was considered stable if no progression to ophthalmopathy occurred within 18 months of follow-up. In more than five hyperthyroidism patients, T-cell repertoires of thyroid tissue and blood were compared. The study used signatures of the TCR beta repertoire to tell Graves' ophthalmopathy apart from Graves' hyperthyroidism and to predict which patients would progress to ophthalmopathy. Once sampling was done, hyperthyroidism patients were given methimazole at a starting dose of 30 mg daily, while ophthalmopathy patients were given high-dose intravenous methylprednisolone. For independent validation, a separate cohort was made up of around 18 hyperthyroidism patients plus 17 patients who later progressed from hyperthyroidism to ophthalmopathy. To explore V-J signatures that distinguish ophthalmopathy from hyperthyroidism, a discovery set of 100 patients was enrolled, made up of 40 to 45 with ophthalmopathy and 55 to 65 with stable hyperthyroidism. In total, under 150 blood samples were TCR-sequenced: some 40 ophthalmopathy, approximately 75 hyperthyroidism and roughly 17 hyperthyroidism-to-ophthalmopathy patients. Results the study describes overall, beyond this receptor: Ophthalmopathy was separated from stable hyperthyroidism by the 13-signature model with roughly 90% sensitivity and roughly 82% specificity in cross-validation and with 80%/75% in the test set. In validation, the model predicted ophthalmopathy progression with nearly 71% sensitivity and around 72% specificity; eleven to twelve predicted patients were CT-confirmed with GO in a median of roughly 6.8 months. No statistical method was used to set the sample size in advance, and the investigators knew which group each participant was assigned to. Most expanded thyroid clonotypes with a frequency above 0.001 also appeared in blood, which suggests that blood repertoires may reflect the immune response in the thyroid.

Patients with hyperthyroidism were aged 18 to 65 years, had been newly diagnosed, and had a disease duration of less than 2 months. Patients were excluded if they had other autoimmune diseases, uncontrolled infections, pregnancy or lactation. Diagnosis was based on clinical symptoms, serum thyroxine, TRAb, thyroid ultrasound and orbital computed tomography. Trizol reagent was used to extract the total RNA, and its quality was then checked on an Agilent 2100 Bioanalyzer. This TCR was recovered from an adult man with Graves' hyperthyroidism. The sequenced material came from peripheral blood or thyroid tissue (not recorded which).

This receptor carries the CDR3 CASSFPIRGRSGSSYEQYF. The nucleotide sequence is TGTGCCAGCAGCTTCCCCATCAGGGGCCGAAGCGGGAGCTCCTACGAGCAGTACTTC. The rearranged chain carries TRBV7-8 and TRBJ2-7; 8 bases in the middle match TRBD2. Reading from cysteine to phenylalanine, the CDR3 counts 19 amino acids. This entry keeps only the CDR3 DNA: 57 bases, framed from base 1. Clipping removes 3 bases from V and 0 bases from J, with 16 as the unmatched junction base count. The germline V gene yields SGHVS for CDR1 and FQNEAQ for CDR2.